This T cell receptor beta chain is from a study of T cell responses to AZD1222 COVID-19 vaccine. Study-wide results and caveats: Only six or seven AZD1222 recipients tested seropositive at baseline. The study found vaccine-associated CD4 TCRs spanning spike, dominant at 160-218 and 743-854. Reports indicate that nearly half of spike-specific TCRs are directed at unmutated variant regions. Mostly white British, mostly female donors; authors suggested clonal diversity may be underestimated.

The protocol was immunoSEQ multiplex PCR, while the TCRdb copy is restricted to in-frame clones and leaves out a portion. This table holds 120,000 or so clones, roughly 92% found once. Trimming shortened V by 0 bases and J by 0 bases, and 9 bases separated the two germline ends. CDR1 and CDR2 from the germline V gene are MNHEY and SMNVEV (reference sequence). The CDR3 covers 16 residues. As concerns this clone: The antigen is undetermined.

This TCR derives from an adult in good health. This sample comprised peripheral blood, obtained on day 0 of AZD1222 vaccination. The chain is built from TRBV27 and TRBJ2-1; D unresolved. CDR3 sequence: CASSLSLPSSYNEQFF. As DNA, the CDR3 is TGTGCCAGCAGTTTATCACTACCGAGCTCCTACAATGAGCAGTTCTTC.